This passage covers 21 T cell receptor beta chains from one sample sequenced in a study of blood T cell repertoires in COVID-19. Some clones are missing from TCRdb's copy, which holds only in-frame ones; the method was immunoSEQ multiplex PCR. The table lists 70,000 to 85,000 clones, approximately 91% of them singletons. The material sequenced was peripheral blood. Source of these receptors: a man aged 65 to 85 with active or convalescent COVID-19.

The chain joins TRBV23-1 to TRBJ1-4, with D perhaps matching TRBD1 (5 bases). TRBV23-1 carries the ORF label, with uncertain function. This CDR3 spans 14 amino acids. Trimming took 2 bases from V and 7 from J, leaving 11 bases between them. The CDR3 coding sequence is TGCGCCAGCAGTCAAGGCGCAGGGTGTGAAAAACTGTTTTTT. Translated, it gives CASSQGAGCEKLFF.

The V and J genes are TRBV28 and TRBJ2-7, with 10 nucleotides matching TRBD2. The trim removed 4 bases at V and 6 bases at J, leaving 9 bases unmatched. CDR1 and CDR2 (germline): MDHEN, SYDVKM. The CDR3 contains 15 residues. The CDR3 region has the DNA TGTGCCAGCAGTTCAAGCGGGAGGGGCTTAATCGAGCAGTACTTC. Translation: CASSSSGRGLIEQYF. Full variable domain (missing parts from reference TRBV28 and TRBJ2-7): DVKVTQSSRYLVKRTGEKVFLECVQDMDHENMFWYRQDPGLGLRLIYFSYDVKMKEKGDIPEGYSVSREKKERFSLILESASTNQTSMYLCASSSSGRGLIEQYFGPGTRLTVT.

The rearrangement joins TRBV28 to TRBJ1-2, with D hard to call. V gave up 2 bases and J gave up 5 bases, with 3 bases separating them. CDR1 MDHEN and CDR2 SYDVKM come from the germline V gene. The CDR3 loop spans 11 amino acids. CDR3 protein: CASSLRYGYTF. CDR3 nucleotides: TGTGCCAGCAGTTTACGGTATGGCTACACCTTC.

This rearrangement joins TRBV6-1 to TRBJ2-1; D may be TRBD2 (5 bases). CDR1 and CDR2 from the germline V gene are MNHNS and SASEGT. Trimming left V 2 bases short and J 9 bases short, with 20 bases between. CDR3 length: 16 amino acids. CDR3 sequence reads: CASSEISDLVVREQFF. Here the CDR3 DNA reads TGTGCCAGCAGTGAAATCTCGGACTTAGTAGTGCGTGAGCAGTTCTTC.

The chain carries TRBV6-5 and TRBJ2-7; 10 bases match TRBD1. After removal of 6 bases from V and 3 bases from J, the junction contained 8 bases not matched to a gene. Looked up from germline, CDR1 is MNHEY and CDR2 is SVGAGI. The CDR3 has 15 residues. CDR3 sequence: CASSSLDRGIYEQYF. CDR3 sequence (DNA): TGTGCCAGCAGCTCCTTGGACAGGGGGATCTACGAGCAGTACTTC.

CDR3 sequence reads: CASRPQGQFRGYTF. The CDR3 nucleotides read TGTGCCAGCAGGCCTCAGGGACAATTCAGAGGCTACACCTTC. The V and J genes are TRBV27 and TRBJ1-2; the D gene is possibly TRBD1 (6 bases). The ends were cut back, 6 bases at V and 8 bases at J, with 19 bases in the middle. This CDR3 is 14 amino acids long. The germline gives CDR1 MNHEY, CDR2 SMNVEV (reference sequence).

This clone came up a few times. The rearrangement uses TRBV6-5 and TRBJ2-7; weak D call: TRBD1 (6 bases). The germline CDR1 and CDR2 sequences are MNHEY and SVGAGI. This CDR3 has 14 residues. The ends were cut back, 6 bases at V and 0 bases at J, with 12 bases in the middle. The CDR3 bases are TGTGCCAGCAGACCCTCGGACAGCTCCTACGAGCAGTACTTC. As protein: CASRPSDSSYEQYF.

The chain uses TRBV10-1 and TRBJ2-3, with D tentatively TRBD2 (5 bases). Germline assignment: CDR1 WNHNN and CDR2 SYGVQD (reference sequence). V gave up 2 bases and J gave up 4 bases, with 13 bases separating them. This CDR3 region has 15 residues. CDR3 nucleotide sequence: TGCGCCAGCAGTGAGAATAGCGCCGGGCCAGATACGCAGTATTTT. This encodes CASSENSAGPDTQYF.

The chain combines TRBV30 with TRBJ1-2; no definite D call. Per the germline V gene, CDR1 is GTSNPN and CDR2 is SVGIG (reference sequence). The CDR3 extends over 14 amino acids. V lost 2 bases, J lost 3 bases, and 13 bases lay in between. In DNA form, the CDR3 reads TGTGCCTGGAGTCCTCGTGGGAGTGACTATGGCTACACCTTC. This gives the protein CAWSPRGSDYGYTF.

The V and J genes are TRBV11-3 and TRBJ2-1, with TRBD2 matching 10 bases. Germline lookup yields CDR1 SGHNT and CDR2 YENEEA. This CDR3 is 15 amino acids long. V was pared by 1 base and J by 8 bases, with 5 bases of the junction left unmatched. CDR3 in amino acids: CASSLGPSGSHEQFF. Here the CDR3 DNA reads TGTGCCAGCAGCTTAGGACCTAGCGGGAGTCATGAGCAGTTCTTC.

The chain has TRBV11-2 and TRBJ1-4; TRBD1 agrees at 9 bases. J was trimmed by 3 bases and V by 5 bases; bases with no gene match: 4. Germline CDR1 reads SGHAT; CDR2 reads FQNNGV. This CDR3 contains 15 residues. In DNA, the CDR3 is TGTGCCAGCAGCGCCACAGGGGGCCCTAATGAAAAACTGTTTTTT. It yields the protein CASSATGGPNEKLFF.

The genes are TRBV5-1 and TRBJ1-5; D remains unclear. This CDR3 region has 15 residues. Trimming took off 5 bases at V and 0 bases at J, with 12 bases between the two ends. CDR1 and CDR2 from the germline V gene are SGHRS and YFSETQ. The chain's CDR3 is CASRDTHNSNQPQHF. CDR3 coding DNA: TGCGCCAGCAGAGACACCCATAATAGCAATCAGCCCCAGCATTTT.

The CDR3: CASSPLVASANTGELFF. The CDR3 DNA follows: TGTGCCAGCTCACCCCTAGTCGCCTCAGCGAACACCGGGGAGCTGTTTTTT. The V and J genes are TRBV18 and TRBJ2-2, with no clear D. This CDR3 contains 17 residues. Germline V CDR1 and CDR2: KGHSH, LQKENI. The V gene lost 3 bases and the J gene lost 0 bases, with 14 bases spanning the gap.

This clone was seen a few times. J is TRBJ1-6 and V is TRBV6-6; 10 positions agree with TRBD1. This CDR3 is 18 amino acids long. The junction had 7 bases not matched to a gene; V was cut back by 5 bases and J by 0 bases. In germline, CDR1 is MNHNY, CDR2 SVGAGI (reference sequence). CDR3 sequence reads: CASSRQGARGSYNSPLHF. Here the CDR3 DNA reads TGTGCCAGCAGTCGACAGGGGGCGCGGGGCTCCTATAATTCACCCCTCCACTTT.

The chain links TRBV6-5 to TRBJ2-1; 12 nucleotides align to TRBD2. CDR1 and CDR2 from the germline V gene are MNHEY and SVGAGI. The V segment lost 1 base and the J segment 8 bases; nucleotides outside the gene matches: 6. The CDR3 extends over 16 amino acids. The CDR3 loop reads CASSYLLAGGLDEQFF. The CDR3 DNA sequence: TGTGCCAGCAGTTACTTACTAGCGGGAGGTTTAGATGAGCAGTTCTTC.

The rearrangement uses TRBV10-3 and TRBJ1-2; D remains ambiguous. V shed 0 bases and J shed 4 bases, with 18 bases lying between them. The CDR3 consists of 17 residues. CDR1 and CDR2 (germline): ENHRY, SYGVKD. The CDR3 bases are TGTGCCATCAGTGAGTCGAAGTCTGGCGGGGTAAGCTATGGCTACACCTTC. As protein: CAISESKSGGVSYGYTF.

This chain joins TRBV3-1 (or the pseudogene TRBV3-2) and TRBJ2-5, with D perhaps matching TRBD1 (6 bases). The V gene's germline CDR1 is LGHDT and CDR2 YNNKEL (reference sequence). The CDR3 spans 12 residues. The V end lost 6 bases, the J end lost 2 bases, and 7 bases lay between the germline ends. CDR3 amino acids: CASSRGQETQYF. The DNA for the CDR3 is TGTGCCAGCAGTAGGGGGCAAGAGACCCAGTACTTC.

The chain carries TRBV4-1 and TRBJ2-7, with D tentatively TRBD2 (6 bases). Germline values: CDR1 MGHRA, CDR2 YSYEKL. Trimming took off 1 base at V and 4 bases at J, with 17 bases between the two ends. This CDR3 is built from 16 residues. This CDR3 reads CASSQVGRGPMYEQYF. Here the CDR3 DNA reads TGCGCCAGCAGCCAAGTGGGGCGGGGCCCGATGTACGAGCAGTACTTC.

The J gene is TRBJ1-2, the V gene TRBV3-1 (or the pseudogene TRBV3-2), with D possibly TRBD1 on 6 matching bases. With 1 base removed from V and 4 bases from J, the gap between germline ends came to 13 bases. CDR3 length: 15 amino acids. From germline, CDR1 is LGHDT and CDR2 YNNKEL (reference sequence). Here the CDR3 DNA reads TGTGCCAGCAGCCAAGCTTACGACAGGTCCTATGGCTACACCTTC. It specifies CASSQAYDRSYGYTF.

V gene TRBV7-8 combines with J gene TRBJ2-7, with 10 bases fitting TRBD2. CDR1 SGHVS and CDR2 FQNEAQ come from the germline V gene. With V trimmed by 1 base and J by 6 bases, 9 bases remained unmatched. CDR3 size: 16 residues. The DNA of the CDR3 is TGTGCCAGCAGCTTAGGAGCGGGAGGGCCTTTCTCCGAGCAGTACTTC. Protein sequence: CASSLGAGGPFSEQYF.

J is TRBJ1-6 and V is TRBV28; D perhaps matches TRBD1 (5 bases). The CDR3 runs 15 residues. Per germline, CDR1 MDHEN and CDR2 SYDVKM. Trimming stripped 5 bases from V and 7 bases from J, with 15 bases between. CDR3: CASSAGGAGNSPLHF. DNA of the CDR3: TGTGCCAGCAGTGCCGGAGGGGCCGGCAATTCACCCCTCCACTTT.